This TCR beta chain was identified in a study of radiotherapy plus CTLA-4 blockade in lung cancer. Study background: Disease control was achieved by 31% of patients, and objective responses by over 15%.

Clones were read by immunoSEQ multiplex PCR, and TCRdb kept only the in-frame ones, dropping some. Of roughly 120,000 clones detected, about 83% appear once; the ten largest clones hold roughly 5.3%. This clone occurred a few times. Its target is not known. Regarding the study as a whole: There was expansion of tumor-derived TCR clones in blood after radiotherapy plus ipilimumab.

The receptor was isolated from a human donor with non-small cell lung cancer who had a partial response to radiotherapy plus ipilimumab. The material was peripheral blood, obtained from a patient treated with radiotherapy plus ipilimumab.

The CDR3 here is CASSFLQGEGYTF. For the CDR3, the DNA is TGTGCCAGCAGTTTTCTACAGGGGGAAGGCTACACCTTC. The V call is TRBV27, the J call TRBJ1-2, with 8 bases fitting TRBD1. This CDR3 has 13 amino acids. V dropped 3 bases and J dropped 8; count of bases not matched to a gene: 5. Germline V gene data show CDR1 as MNHEY and CDR2 as SMNVEV (reference sequence).